These 15 T cell receptor beta chains came from one sample sequenced in a study of neurological immune-mediated disorders (dated by TCRdb to about 2019). Library prep was done by 5' RACE. For sequencing, an Illumina HiSeq 2500 was employed. Using fastp trimming at Q25 and MiXCR clonotype assembly, TCRdb reanalyzed the public sequencing data and kept in-frame beta chains. Every CDR3 protein is listed once, alongside the most common genes and DNA of its rows. The table for this sample lists some 30,000 distinct CDR3 sequences; about 6% of them were counted only once. The ten largest make up approximately 2% of the sample. The specimen sequenced was CD4+ T cells from blood. These receptors were taken from a woman in her fifties or sixties in good health.

This clonotype came up many times. The chain is built from TRBV5-1 and TRBJ2-2; D possibly uses TRBD1 or TRBD2 (7 bases each). Germline CDR1 SGHRS, CDR2 YFSETQ. Trimming cost V 3 bases and J 6 bases, with 12 bases left between them. This CDR3 is built from 14 residues. CDR3 loop: CASSSPGGAGELFF. The CDR3 region has the DNA TGCGCCAGCAGCTCACCAGGGGGGGCCGGGGAGCTGTTTTTT.

This clonotype was picked up many times. The chain links TRBV2 to TRBJ2-1; D gene uncertain. The CDR3 is 15 amino acids. The germline V gene encodes CDR1 SNHLY and CDR2 FYNNEI. Trimming cost V 0 bases and J 5 bases, with 11 bases left between them. The CDR3, as DNA: TGTGCCAGCAGTGAAGCCAGGCCGCCACACAATGAGCAGTTCTTC. Its translation is CASSEARPPHNEQFF.

This clonotype was seen repeatedly, ten times or more. The rearrangement uses TRBV7-2 and TRBJ1-5; no clear D. This CDR3 is 14 amino acids long. CDR1 and CDR2 from the germline V gene are SGHTA and FQGNSA. V was cut by 1 base and J by 4 bases, with 8 bases left in between. CDR3 in amino acids: CASSLGQKNQPQHF. Here the CDR3 DNA reads TGTGCCAGCAGCTTAGGTCAGAAAAATCAGCCCCAGCATTTT.

This clonotype was counted ten times or more. V gene TRBV7-2 combines with J gene TRBJ1-2; D gene uncertain. The CDR3 runs to 14 residues. V was cut by 1 base and J by 1 base, with 7 bases left in between. Germline loops: CDR1 SGHTA, CDR2 FQGNSA. The CDR3 is CASSLGSGNYGYTF. As DNA, the CDR3 is TGTGCCAGCAGCTTAGGATCGGGTAACTATGGCTACACCTTC.

This clonotype is termed medium-sized. The V call is TRBV6-2 or TRBV6-3, the J call TRBJ1-5; 8 bases align to TRBD1. V lost 5 bases to trimming and J lost 3 bases; unmatched junction nucleotides: 9. This CDR3 contains 16 residues. Germline values: CDR1 MNHEY, CDR2 SVGEGT. CDR3 region: CASSPLGQGDNQPQHF. The DNA of the CDR3 is TGTGCCAGCAGTCCGCTAGGACAGGGTGACAATCAGCCCCAGCATTTT.

This clonotype was counted many times. V and J are TRBV6-5 and TRBJ2-5; 7 positions agree with TRBD2. The CDR3 is 15 amino acids. Germline V lookup: CDR1 MNHEY, CDR2 SVGAGI. The ends lost 0 bases at V and 2 bases at J; junction bases unmatched: 3. CDR3 nucleotide sequence: TGTGCCAGCAGTTACTCCCGGACTAGACAAGAGACCCAGTACTTC. It is translated as CASSYSRTRQETQYF.

This clonotype occurred many times. The chain has TRBV20-1 and TRBJ1-5; the match to TRBD1 covers 8 bases. The CDR3 is made up of 16 amino acids. J gave up 0 bases and V 6 bases, and 10 bases lay outside the gene matches. CDR1 DFQATT and CDR2 SNEGSKA come from the germline V gene (reference sequence). CDR3 sequence: CSATVRGLISNQPQHF. Here the CDR3 DNA reads TGCAGTGCCACGGTCAGGGGGCTTATTAGCAATCAGCCCCAGCATTTT.

This clonotype was detected many times. CDR3 protein: CASSPLGQGAWNTEAFF. CDR3 in DNA: TGTGCCAGCTCACCTCTTGGACAGGGGGCTTGGAACACTGAAGCTTTCTTT. J is TRBJ1-1 and V is TRBV18; 11 nucleotides match TRBD1. Unmatched junction bases numbered 7, after V lost 3 bases and J lost 1 base. The CDR3 has 17 amino acids. Germline-derived CDR1 and CDR2 are KGHSH and LQKENI.

There are many counts of this clonotype. V and J are TRBV7-8 and TRBJ2-4; D uncertain. V lost 4 bases to trimming and J lost 5 bases, with 12 bases between them. The CDR3 covers 14 residues. Germline loops: CDR1 SGHVS, CDR2 FQNEAQ. CDR3 region: CASSSHRHENIQYF. The CDR3 coding sequence is TGTGCCAGCAGCTCACATAGACACGAAAACATTCAGTACTTC.

This clonotype has a count of ten or more. The V call is TRBV29-1, the J call TRBJ2-7; D is possibly TRBD1 or TRBD2 (6 bases each). Per the germline V gene, CDR1 is SQVTM and CDR2 is ANQGSEA. The CDR3 consists of 15 residues. V lost 4 bases to trimming and J lost 7 bases, with 23 bases between them. Here the CDR3 DNA reads TGCAGCGTTGGTTCAGCAGGGTCGGGGGCAGGTGAGCAGTACTTC. It translates to CSVGSAGSGAGEQYF.

This clonotype has at least ten counts. CDR3 DNA: TGCAGTGCTAGAGATTCGAGGAAGGGAATGTCAGGGTGGGATGAGCAGTTCTTC. It translates to CSARDSRKGMSGWDEQFF. The rearrangement uses TRBV20-1 and TRBJ2-1, with D possibly being TRBD1 (5 bases). Germline V CDR1 and CDR2: DFQATT, SNEGSKA (reference sequence). This CDR3 has 18 amino acids. Trimming took 0 bases from V and 8 from J, leaving 26 bases between them.

At least ten counts were recorded for this clonotype. The rearrangement uses TRBV15 and TRBJ1-3; D ambiguous. The V gene's germline CDR1 is LNHNV and CDR2 YYDKDF (reference sequence). The ends were cut back, 0 bases at V and 5 bases at J, with 11 bases in the middle. The length of the CDR3 is 15 residues. In DNA form, the CDR3 reads TGTGCCACCAGCAGAGATGTGGGCAGGAGAAACACCATATATTTT. Translating gives CATSRDVGRRNTIYF. The variable domain in full, completed from reference TRBV15 and TRBJ1-3, reads DAMVIQNPRYQVTQFGKPVTLSCSQTLNHNVMYWYQQKSSQAPKLLFHYYDKDFNNEADTPDNFQSRRPNTSFCFLDIRSPGLGDTAMYLCATSRDVGRRNTIYFGEGSWLTVV.

In this sample, this clonotype turned up many times. This sequence joins TRBV18 and TRBJ2-7; D may be TRBD1 (6 bases). The CDR3 runs to 14 residues. Germline loops: CDR1 KGHSH, CDR2 LQKENI. V dropped 4 bases and J dropped 2 bases, with 12 bases sitting between them. The CDR3 DNA is TGTGCCAGCTCACTAGAGACAGGACCCTACGAGCAGTACTTC. This gives the protein CASSLETGPYEQYF. Complete variable domain (other parts from reference TRBV18 and TRBJ2-7): NAGVMQNPRHLVRRRGQEARLRCSPMKGHSHVYWYRQLPEEGLKFMVYLQKENIIDESGMPKERFSAEFPKEGPSILRIQQVVRGDSAAYFCASSLETGPYEQYFGPGTRLTVT.

This clonotype counts as medium-sized. The rearrangement uses TRBV14 and TRBJ1-4; D is uncertain. CDR1 and CDR2 (germline): SGHDN, FVKESK. The length of the CDR3 is 12 residues. Trimming took off 0 bases at V and 11 bases at J, with 7 bases between the two ends. CDR3 nucleotide sequence: TGTGCCAGCAGCCAAGATGATTGGAAACTGTTTTTT. Its protein is CASSQDDWKLFF.

This clonotype was counted ten times or more. The chain recombines TRBV12-3 or TRBV12-4 with TRBJ2-2; D is unresolved. V was trimmed by 0 bases and J by 5 bases, leaving 7 bases between them. This CDR3 spans 14 amino acids. CDR3 coding DNA: TGTGCCAGCAGTTTAGCGGAGAAGACCGGGGAGCTGTTTTTT. Amino acid sequence: CASSLAEKTGELFF.